Only a few counts were recorded for the clone carrying this T cell receptor (beta chain). What it binds is not known. Germline V CDR1 and CDR2: LGHNA, YNFKEQ. Trimming cost V 4 bases and J 6 bases; bases outside gene matches: 5. This CDR3 has 15 residues. The study, taken as a whole, reports: Tumor Tregs overlapped most with tumor, then blood, naive CD4+ cells. Larger-cohort validation covered only one TCR beta V-J rearrangement.

Full-length variable regions came from constant-region reverse primers plus semi-nested Nested Universal Primer A PCR. TCRdb called the 5' RACE reads again in MiXCR, with one record for every CDR3 protein. Among some 37,000 distinct CDR3 sequences listed, over 15% were seen once. Naive CD4+ T cells were purified with Tregs depleted by CD25. The clonotype was recovered from a female donor with breast cancer. Source material: naive CD4+ T cells sorted from a lymph node. Subset here: naive CD4+ T cells, CD4+CD45RA+CD25-. The chain links TRBV4-2 to TRBJ2-1; 11 bases map to TRBD1. The CDR3 region is CASSPGTGGGNEQFF. CDR3 in DNA: TGTGCCAGCAGCCCCGGGACAGGGGGGGGCAATGAGCAGTTCTTC.